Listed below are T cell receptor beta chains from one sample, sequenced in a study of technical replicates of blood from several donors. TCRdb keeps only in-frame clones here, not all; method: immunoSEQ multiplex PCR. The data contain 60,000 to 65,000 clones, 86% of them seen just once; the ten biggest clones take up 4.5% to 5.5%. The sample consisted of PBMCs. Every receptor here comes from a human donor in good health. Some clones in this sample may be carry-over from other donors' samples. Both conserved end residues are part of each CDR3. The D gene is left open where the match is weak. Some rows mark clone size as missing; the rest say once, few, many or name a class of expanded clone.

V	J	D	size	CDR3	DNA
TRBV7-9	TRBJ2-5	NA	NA	CASSERLSAGPQETQYF	TGTGCCAGCAGCGAACGGTTATCTGCGGGCCCACAAGAGACCCAGTACTTC
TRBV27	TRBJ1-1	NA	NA	CASSLWAENAEAFF	TGTGCCAGCAGTTTATGGGCAGAAAATGCTGAAGCTTTCTTT
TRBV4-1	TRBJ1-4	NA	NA	CASSQGGGEKLFF	TGCGCCAGCAGCCAAGGGGGGGGAGAAAAACTGTTTTTT
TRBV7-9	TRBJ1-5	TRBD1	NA	CASSPITGTGGSSNQPQHF	TGTGCCAGCAGCCCGATCACCGGGACAGGGGGCTCTAGCAATCAGCCCCAGCATTTT
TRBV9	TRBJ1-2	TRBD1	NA	CASSVAGQESYGYTF	TGTGCCAGCAGCGTAGCAGGACAGGAGAGCTATGGCTACACCTTC
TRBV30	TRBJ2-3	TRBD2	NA	CAWSIAGGGDTQYF	TGTGCCTGGAGCATAGCGGGAGGGGGGGATACGCAGTATTTT
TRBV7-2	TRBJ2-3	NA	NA	CASSSGHTTDTQYF	TGTGCCAGCAGCTCGGGACATACCACAGATACGCAGTATTTT
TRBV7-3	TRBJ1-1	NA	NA	CASSLRDNLNTEAFF	TGTGCCAGCAGCCTCCGGGACAACTTGAACACTGAAGCTTTCTTT
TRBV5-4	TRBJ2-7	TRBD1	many	CASSLRTGGGEQYF	TGTGCCAGCAGCTTGCGGACAGGGGGAGGCGAGCAGTACTTC
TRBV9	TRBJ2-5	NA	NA	CASSVAGLGETQYF	TGTGCCAGCAGCGTAGCCGGGTTGGGAGAGACCCAGTACTTC
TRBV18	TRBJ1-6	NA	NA	CASSPNDNASPLHF	TGTGCCAGCTCACCGAACGACAACGCTTCACCCCTCCACTTT
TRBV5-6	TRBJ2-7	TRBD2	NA	CASSLWRGTAYEQYF	TGTGCCAGCAGCTTGTGGCGGGGGACGGCCTACGAGCAGTACTTC
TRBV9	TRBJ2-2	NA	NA	CASSVLSGELFF	TGTGCCAGCAGCGTACTCTCCGGGGAGCTGTTTTTT
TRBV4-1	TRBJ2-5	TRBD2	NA	CASSQEASGGAETQYF	TGCGCCAGCAGCCAAGAGGCTAGCGGGGGGGCTGAGACCCAGTACTTC
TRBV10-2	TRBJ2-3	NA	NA	CASSEAGLADTQYF	TGCGCCAGCAGTGAGGCGGGGCTCGCAGATACGCAGTATTTT
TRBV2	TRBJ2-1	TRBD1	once	CASSVDRGDEQFF	TGTGCCAGCAGTGTGGACAGGGGTGATGAGCAGTTCTTC
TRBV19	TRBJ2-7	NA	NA	CASSISPSVDEQYF	TGTGCCAGTAGTATTAGTCCCTCCGTGGACGAGCAGTACTTC
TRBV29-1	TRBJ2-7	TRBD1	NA	CSVDYRGSHEQYF	TGCAGCGTTGACTACAGGGGGTCCCACGAGCAGTACTTC
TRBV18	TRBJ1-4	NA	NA	CASSSDRGEKLFF	TGTGCCAGCTCGTCCGACCGAGGTGAAAAACTGTTTTTT
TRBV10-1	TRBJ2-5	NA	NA	CASRGRGETQYF	TGCGCCAGCAGAGGCAGAGGGGAGACCCAGTACTTC
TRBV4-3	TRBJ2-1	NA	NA	CASSQRSFDNEQFF	TGCGCCAGCAGCCAAAGGAGTTTCGACAATGAGCAGTTCTTC
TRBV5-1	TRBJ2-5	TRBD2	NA	CASGSGGRARETQYF	TGCGCCAGCGGTTCGGGCGGGAGGGCCAGAGAGACCCAGTACTTC
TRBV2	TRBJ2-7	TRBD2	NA	CASSPRGVMSYEQYF	TGTGCCAGCAGCCCCCGGGGGGTGATGTCCTACGAGCAGTACTTC
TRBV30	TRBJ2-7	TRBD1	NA	CAWSLRDRRLQYF	TGTGCCTGGAGCCTCCGGGACAGGAGACTTCAGTACTTC
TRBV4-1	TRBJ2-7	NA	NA	CASSHGQSYEQYF	TGCGCCAGCAGCCACGGACAGAGCTACGAGCAGTACTTC
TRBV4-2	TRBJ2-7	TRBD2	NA	CASSQELAGTNYEQYF	TGTGCCAGCAGCCAAGAACTAGCGGGAACGAACTACGAGCAGTACTTC
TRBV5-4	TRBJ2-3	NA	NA	CASSRVPGLGTDTQYF	TGTGCCAGCAGCCGTGTTCCAGGACTTGGCACAGATACGCAGTATTTT
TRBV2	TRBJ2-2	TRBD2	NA	CASSELAGNTGELFF	TGTGCCAGCAGTGAACTAGCGGGAAACACCGGGGAGCTGTTTTTT
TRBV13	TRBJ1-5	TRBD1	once	CASSLGNRGRNQPQHF	TGTGCCAGCAGCTTAGGCAACAGGGGGAGAAATCAGCCCCAGCATTTT
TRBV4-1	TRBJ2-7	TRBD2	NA	CASSQELAGGPVEQYF	TGCGCCAGCAGCCAAGAACTAGCGGGAGGGCCGGTCGAGCAGTACTTC
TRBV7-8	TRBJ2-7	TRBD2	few	CASSHGLAGAYEQYF	TGTGCCAGCAGCCACGGACTAGCGGGGGCCTACGAGCAGTACTTC
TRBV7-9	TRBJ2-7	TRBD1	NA	CASSLAGQGTYEQYF	TGTGCCAGCAGCTTAGCGGGACAGGGGACCTACGAGCAGTACTTT
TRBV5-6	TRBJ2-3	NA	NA	CASSLPGPDTQYF	TGTGCCAGCAGCTTGCCAGGGCCGGATACGCAGTATTTT
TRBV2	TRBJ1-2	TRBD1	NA	CASSESQGAWGYTF	TGTGCCAGCAGTGAAAGCCAGGGGGCTTGGGGCTACACCTTC
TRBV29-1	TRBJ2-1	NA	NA	CSVEDPRTSYNEQFF	TGCAGCGTTGAAGATCCCCGGACATCCTACAATGAGCAGTTCTTC
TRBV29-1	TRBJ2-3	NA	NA	CSVARATDTQYF	TGCAGCGTTGCCAGGGCAACAGATACGCAGTATTTT
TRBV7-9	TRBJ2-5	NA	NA	CASSYQLGRGETQYF	TGTGCCAGCAGCTACCAGCTCGGCCGCGGAGAGACCCAGTACTTC
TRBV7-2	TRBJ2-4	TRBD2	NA	CASSPPGLAVKNIQYF	TGTGCCAGCAGTCCTCCGGGACTAGCGGTTAAAAACATTCAGTACTTC
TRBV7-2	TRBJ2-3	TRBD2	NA	CASSLWTRIESTQYF	TGTGCCAGCAGCCTCTGGACTAGAATTGAATCTACGCAGTATTTT
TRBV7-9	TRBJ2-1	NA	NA	CASSLAGGGPLEQFF	TGTGCCAGCAGCTTAGCGGGGGGTGGACCTCTTGAGCAGTTCTTC
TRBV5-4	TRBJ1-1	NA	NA	CASSLLNTEAFF	TGTGCCAGCTCGCTATTGAACACTGAAGCTTTCTTT